These T cell receptor beta chains were read from a single sample in a study of cytomegalovirus exposure and HLA in healthy donors. Sequencing used immunoSEQ multiplex PCR; TCRdb keeps in-frame clones, though not all of them. This sample has fewer than 150,000 clones; 60% to 80% occur once, and the top ten carry around 5.2%. Sequencing was carried out using PBMCs. Source of these receptors: a man aged 45-65 years in good health and CMV-seropositive. The CDR3 runs from the conserved cysteine through the conserved F or W. A D gene is named only where the DNA matches it firmly. Clone size is stated in some rows and not others, as once, few, many or a class when expanded.

CDR3 DNA: TGTGCCACCCAGGAAGGACAGGGATTCTACGAGCAGTACTTC; CDR3 protein: CATQEGQGFYEQYF; clone size: -; V gene: TRBV10-3; D gene: TRBD1; J gene: TRBJ2-7
CDR3 DNA: TGTGCCAGCAGCTTGGCGGACAGGGGGATTCTAGGGGAGCTGTTTTTT; CDR3 protein: CASSLADRGILGELFF; clone size: -; V gene: TRBV7-8; D gene: TRBD1; J gene: TRBJ2-2
CDR3 DNA: TGCGCCAGCTTTGACGGGACTACGATTCTCGATACGCAGTATTTT; CDR3 protein: CASFDGTTILDTQYF; clone size: -; V gene: TRBV4-1; D gene: TRBD2; J gene: TRBJ2-3
CDR3 DNA: TGTGCCAGCAGCTGGGGGCTAGCGGCCTCGAAGTATTTT; CDR3 protein: CASSWGLAASKYF; clone size: -; V gene: TRBV7-2; D gene: -; J gene: TRBJ2-3
CDR3 DNA: TGTGCCAGCAGCCAAAACTCTCAAACCTACGAGCAGTACTTC; CDR3 protein: CASSQNSQTYEQYF; clone size: -; V gene: TRBV4-2; D gene: -; J gene: TRBJ2-7
CDR3 DNA: TGTGCCTGGAGTGCAGGGCTAAATCAGCCCCAGCATTTT; CDR3 protein: CAWSAGLNQPQHF; clone size: -; V gene: TRBV30; D gene: -; J gene: TRBJ1-5
CDR3 DNA: TGCGCCAGCAGTGTCGGGACTAACAATCAGCCCCAGCATTTT; CDR3 protein: CASSVGTNNQPQHF; clone size: -; V gene: TRBV10-2; D gene: -; J gene: TRBJ1-5
CDR3 DNA: TGTGCCAGCAGCTTGGAGGGGACAGGGGGCTACGAGCAGTACTTC; CDR3 protein: CASSLEGTGGYEQYF; clone size: -; V gene: TRBV5-4; D gene: TRBD1; J gene: TRBJ2-7
CDR3 DNA: TGTGCCAGCAGCCAGGAGGGACAGGGTCCGTCAGACGAGCAGTACTTC; CDR3 protein: CASSQEGQGPSDEQYF; clone size: -; V gene: TRBV7-9; D gene: TRBD1; J gene: TRBJ2-7
CDR3 DNA: TGTGCCAGCAGTTACACCGGGACAGGGGGCAACACTGAAGCTTTCTTT; CDR3 protein: CASSYTGTGGNTEAFF; clone size: once; V gene: TRBV6-5; D gene: TRBD1; J gene: TRBJ1-1
CDR3 DNA: TGTGCCAGTAGTCTTGACAGGAGCTCCTACAATGAGCAGTTCTTC; CDR3 protein: CASSLDRSSYNEQFF; clone size: -; V gene: TRBV19; D gene: -; J gene: TRBJ2-1
CDR3 DNA: TGTGCCAGCAGTGCCGAAGGGGGGGATACAGATACGCAGTATTTT; CDR3 protein: CASSAEGGDTDTQYF; clone size: -; V gene: TRBV6-4; D gene: -; J gene: TRBJ2-3
CDR3 DNA: TGTGCCAGCAGCATGGACAGACCTAACTATGGCTACACCTTC; CDR3 protein: CASSMDRPNYGYTF; clone size: -; V gene: TRBV5-6; D gene: -; J gene: TRBJ1-2
CDR3 DNA: TGCGCCAGCAGCTTGGAGGCGGACAGGGTCCCTGAAGCTTTCTTT; CDR3 protein: CASSLEADRVPEAFF; clone size: -; V gene: TRBV5-1; D gene: TRBD1; J gene: TRBJ1-1
CDR3 DNA: TGCGCCAGCAGCCTCTGGGCAGGGGCTGAAGCTTTCTTT; CDR3 protein: CASSLWAGAEAFF; clone size: -; V gene: TRBV5-4; D gene: -; J gene: TRBJ1-1
CDR3 DNA: TGCAGCGTTGCCTCATCCACAGGAGATGGCTACACCTTC; CDR3 protein: CSVASSTGDGYTF; clone size: -; V gene: TRBV29-1; D gene: -; J gene: TRBJ1-2
CDR3 DNA: TGTGCCAGCAGCCCCTACGGGACTGAAGCTTTCTTT; CDR3 protein: CASSPYGTEAFF; clone size: -; V gene: TRBV5-6; D gene: -; J gene: TRBJ1-1
CDR3 DNA: TGTGCCAGCCGTGGGAGAATTGGGCCCCAGCATTTT; CDR3 protein: CASRGRIGPQHF; clone size: -; V gene: TRBV2; D gene: -; J gene: TRBJ1-5
CDR3 DNA: TGCGCCAGCAGCTTCGGACAGGATCGGGTGTACGAGCAGTACTTC; CDR3 protein: CASSFGQDRVYEQYF; clone size: -; V gene: TRBV10-1; D gene: TRBD1; J gene: TRBJ2-7
CDR3 DNA: TGTGCCGTGGCCGGGACACCTAATTCACCCCTCCACTTT; CDR3 protein: CAVAGTPNSPLHF; clone size: -; V gene: TRBV6-5; D gene: -; J gene: TRBJ1-6
CDR3 DNA: TGTGCCAGTAAACAGGGAAAGAAGAGCTCCTACGAGCAGTACTTC; CDR3 protein: CASKQGKKSSYEQYF; clone size: -; V gene: TRBV6-4; D gene: -; J gene: TRBJ2-7
CDR3 DNA: TGCGCCAGCAGCTCCGCCCAGACTAGTTCAGATACGCAGTATTTT; CDR3 protein: CASSSAQTSSDTQYF; clone size: once; V gene: TRBV5-1; D gene: -; J gene: TRBJ2-3
CDR3 DNA: TGCGCCAGTGCGACTAGCGGGGCAAGCACAGATACGCAGTATTTT; CDR3 protein: CASATSGASTDTQYF; clone size: few; V gene: TRBV5-1; D gene: TRBD2; J gene: TRBJ2-3
CDR3 DNA: TGTGCCAGCAGCGTCGAGGTAGGCCCAACTGAAAAACTGTTTTTT; CDR3 protein: CASSVEVGPTEKLFF; clone size: -; V gene: TRBV9; D gene: -; J gene: TRBJ1-4
CDR3 DNA: TGTGCCAGCAAAGGCGGGGGCTATGAGCAGTTCTTC; CDR3 protein: CASKGGGYEQFF; clone size: once; V gene: TRBV7-2; D gene: -; J gene: TRBJ2-1
CDR3 DNA: TGTGCCACCCAGGGGGCCACCTACGAGCAGTACTTC; CDR3 protein: CATQGATYEQYF; clone size: -; V gene: TRBV6-6; D gene: TRBD1; J gene: TRBJ2-7
CDR3 DNA: TGTGCCAGCAGTTACTCGAGGGGGGGAGGCTACGAGCAGTACTTC; CDR3 protein: CASSYSRGGGYEQYF; clone size: -; V gene: TRBV6-6; D gene: -; J gene: TRBJ2-7